The following is a T cell receptor (beta chain) sequence with its context. Its antigen is currently unknown. This CDR3 has 16 amino acids. Germline V gives CDR1 MNHEY, CDR2 SVGEGT. V gave up 2 bases and J gave up 0 bases; unmatched junction bases: 4. This record comes from a study of glioma-infiltrating T cells. Study-wide points: Above-expected tissue-blood divergence occurred in all gliomas, most in low-grade ones. CDR3 overlap between tissue and blood was very small.

Amplification of TCR alpha and beta CDR3 regions from RNA used iRepertoire nested multiplex PCR. Input was 100-400 ng of tissue mRNA or PBMC total RNA. TCRdb re-derived calls from the multiplex PCR reads in MiXCR, one entry per CDR3 protein. Of more than 85,000 distinct CDR3 sequences detected, less than 30% appear once; the ten largest clones hold roughly a third. This chain links TRBV6-2 or TRBV6-3 with TRBJ2-1; TRBD2 agrees at 7 bases. The receptor's source is a human donor with low-grade glioma or glioblastoma, undergoing nonglioma brain surgery, or in good health (not recorded which). Sequencing was performed on glioma tissue, nonneoplastic brain tissue, or PBMCs (not recorded which). CDR3 DNA: TGTGCCAGCAGTTACCCCTCTAGCGGCTCCTACAATGAGCAGTTCTTC. As protein: CASSYPSSGSYNEQFF.